This TCR beta chain was identified in a study of Tregs in tolerant kidney transplant recipients. CFSE-labeled recipient PBMCs were cultured five to seven days with irradiated graft donor PBMCs, then FACS-sorted. Considering frequency, this clone is medium-sized. Antigen unknown. The sequenced fragment ends 3 residues before the CDR3 boundary, so the rest is inferred from the germline J gene. The protocol was immunoSEQ multiplex PCR, while the TCRdb copy is restricted to in-frame clones and leaves out a portion. This sample's clone table lists around 1,800 clones. Study-wide findings and caveats: The small number of patients limits these findings pending further validation. Biological reproducibility was not directly addressed in this study. Donor-specific Treg expansion exceeded global Treg expansion in tolerant patients, suggesting antigen drive.

This CDR3 spans 10 amino acids. Looked up from germline, CDR1 is SQVTM and CDR2 is ANQGSEA. The chain carries TRBV29-1 and TRBJ1-2; 7 nucleotides align to TRBD1. The sequences come from CD4+ T cells from blood cultured with allogeneic cells, collected before the transplant. The sequence was collected from a human patient who received a combined kidney and bone marrow transplant. The CDR3 protein is CSGWDSGYTF. The covered CDR3 bases are TGCAGCGGCTGGGACAGCGGC.